This paragraph covers one TCR beta chain sequence. The data were obtained in a study of cytomegalovirus exposure and HLA in healthy donors. Researchers ran the PCR with 60 Vbeta and 13 Jbeta primers. Clones were sequenced by immunoSEQ multiplex PCR, and TCRdb holds only the in-frame ones, with some missing. The sample has tens of thousands of clones; around three quarters are singletons. Trimming removed 5 bases from V and 1 base from J; junction bases left unmatched: 4. The germline V gene has CDR1 SEHNR and CDR2 FQNEAQ (reference sequence). The CDR3 spans 14 residues. The receptor was derived from a man aged 50-59 years in good health and CMV-seronegative. The chain employs TRBV7-9 and TRBJ1-1; 7 bases match TRBD1. The material sequenced was PBMCs. The DNA for the CDR3 is TGTGCCAGCAGCACCCACAGGGGGAACACTGAAGCTTTCTTT. It is translated as CASSTHRGNTEAFF.